This section outlines one T cell receptor (beta chain) sequence together with its context. This sample is part of a study of OX40 agonist ivuxolimab in advanced cancers. Unmatched junction bases numbered 14, after V lost 7 bases and J lost 0 bases. Germline assignment: CDR1 SQVTM and CDR2 ANQGSEA. This CDR3 spans 16 amino acids. Sequenced by immunoSEQ multiplex PCR; TCRdb stores in-frame clones only, minus some. The table includes around 49,000 clones, about 80% detected once. This sequence joins TRBV29-1 and TRBJ2-7; TRBD1 matches at 8 bases. The receptor comes from an adult with an advanced solid tumor such as melanoma, head and neck, liver or kidney cancer. Source: CD4+ or CD8+ T cells sorted from blood, taken in a trial of the OX40 agonist ivuxolimab. CDR3 amino acids: CSARGDGTGNSYEQYF. CDR3 sequence (DNA): TGCAGCGCCCGCGGCGACGGGACAGGCAACTCCTACGAGCAGTACTTC.